Listed here are 22 T cell receptor beta chains from one sample, sequenced in a study of cytomegalovirus exposure and HLA in healthy donors. Both 60 Vbeta primers and 13 Jbeta primers went into the PCR. Produced via immunoSEQ multiplex PCR; TCRdb's table is partial and in-frame only. The sample contains 120,000 or so clones, 66% of which appear only once. Sequenced: PBMCs. The receptor source for this set is a man between 18 and 35 years old in good health and CMV-seronegative.

This clone was observed a handful of times. The chain joins TRBV5-1 to TRBJ1-1; TRBD1 matches 7 bases. The J segment lost 6 bases and the V segment lost 0 bases, leaving 8 bases of the junction unmatched. There are 15 residues in the CDR3. Per germline, CDR1 SGHRS and CDR2 YFSETQ. The CDR3 spells CASSLGTGFLAEAFF. In DNA, the CDR3 is TGCGCCAGCAGCTTGGGGACAGGTTTTCTCGCTGAAGCTTTCTTT.

The rearrangement links TRBV5-4 to TRBJ2-3, with a possible D match to TRBD2 (6 bases). Trimming removed 0 bases at V and 10 bases at J, with 21 bases between. This CDR3 region has 16 residues. Germline values: CDR1 SGHNT, CDR2 YYREEE (reference sequence). CDR3 residues: CASSLAFRTSSVAQYF. Written as DNA, the CDR3 is TGTGCCAGCAGCTTGGCCTTCAGAACATCTAGCGTTGCGCAGTATTTT.

The CDR3 DNA sequence: TGTGCCAGCCGGGGGACGGGAGTCGTTTATAGCAATCAGCCCCAGCATTTT. Protein sequence: CASRGTGVVYSNQPQHF. The gene calls are TRBV21-1 and TRBJ1-5. TRBV21-1 is a pseudogene. This CDR3 is 17 amino acids long.

In this sample, this clone turned up a few times. This sequence joins TRBV21-1 and TRBJ2-7; the DNA was not used to check the table's D call, TRBD1. TRBV21-1 is a pseudogene. This CDR3 has 18 residues. CDR3 DNA sequence: TGTGCCAGCACCTCCAGAAGCTCGGGACATAAGTGTCACTACGAGCAGTACTTC. Amino acids: CASTSRSSGHKCHYEQYF.

This clone was observed a handful of times. The rearrangement uses TRBV6-1 and TRBJ1-5; 7 bases align to TRBD1. The CDR3 covers 14 residues. V was clipped by 4 bases and J by 4 bases; unmatched bases: 4. Germline CDR1 and CDR2: MNHNS and SASEGT. CDR3 in amino acids: CASSVGTANQPQHF. The CDR3 region has the DNA TGTGCCAGCAGTGTAGGGACAGCGAATCAGCCCCAGCATTTT.

This clone was counted only a few times. This chain's CDR3 is CSEMDSLNTEAFF. In DNA, the CDR3 is TGCAGCGAAATGGACAGTTTGAACACTGAAGCTTTCTTT. The chain joins TRBV29-1 to TRBJ1-1; D may be TRBD1 (6 bases). Germline V CDR1 and CDR2: SQVTM, ANQGSEA. Trimming removed 7 bases at V and 0 bases at J, with 12 bases between. This CDR3 region has 13 residues.

The genes are TRBV19 and TRBJ1-6; 8 bases align to TRBD1. The CDR3 spans 16 residues. CDR1 and CDR2 (germline): LNHDA, SQIVND (reference sequence). J was trimmed by 7 bases and V by 6 bases; bases with no gene match: 11. CDR3: CASSTNGQGGNSPLHF. The CDR3 region has the DNA TGTGCCAGTAGCACCAACGGACAGGGAGGGAATTCACCCCTCCACTTT.

The J gene is TRBJ1-1, the V gene TRBV12-5; no reliable D call. The length of the CDR3 is 13 residues. The germline V and J ends were trimmed by 3 bases and 1 base, with 6 bases remaining between them. Germline loops: CDR1 LGHNT, CDR2 FRNRAP. CDR3 in amino acids: CASGFTENTEAFF. The CDR3 DNA sequence: TGTGCTAGTGGTTTTACAGAGAACACTGAAGCTTTCTTT.

The gene calls are TRBV6-5 and TRBJ2-5; tentatively, D is TRBD1 (6 bases). The V end was cut by 2 bases, the J end by 3 bases, with 13 bases between. This CDR3 is built from 15 residues. CDR1 MNHEY and CDR2 SVGAGI come from the germline V gene. In DNA form, the CDR3 reads TGTGCCAGCAGTTACCGGCGGACAGAGAAAGAGACCCAGTACTTC. Amino acid sequence: CASSYRRTEKETQYF.

The chain carries TRBV18 and TRBJ1-1; weak D call: TRBD1 (5 bases). The V gene lost 4 bases and the J gene lost 0 bases, with 15 bases spanning the gap. Germline V gene data show CDR1 as KGHSH and CDR2 as LQKENI. The CDR3 is made up of 16 amino acids. The CDR3 bases are TGTGCCAGCTCACGCGACACGGGGGGGATGAACACTGAAGCTTTCTTT. Translated: CASSRDTGGMNTEAFF. Complete variable domain (other parts from reference TRBV18 and TRBJ1-1): NAGVMQNPRHLVRRRGQEARLRCSPMKGHSHVYWYRQLPEEGLKFMVYLQKENIIDESGMPKERFSAEFPKEGPSILRIQQVVRGDSAAYFCASSRDTGGMNTEAFFGQGTRLTVV.

Written as DNA, the CDR3 is TGTGCCAGCAGTCCCGGACTAGCGGGAAGTGATGAGCAGTTCTTC. This encodes CASSPGLAGSDEQFF. This chain uses TRBV6-1 with TRBJ2-1; 12 nucleotides match TRBD2. The CDR3 extends over 15 amino acids. Unmatched junction bases numbered 7, after V lost 5 bases and J lost 8 bases. The germline gives CDR1 MNHNS, CDR2 SASEGT.

The genes are TRBV30 and TRBJ1-2; D gene uncertain. V was pared by 6 bases and J by 0 bases, with 14 bases between. The CDR3 loop spans 14 amino acids. The germline V gene has CDR1 GTSNPN and CDR2 SVGIG (reference sequence). This CDR3 reads CACTQQGANYGYTF. CDR3 DNA sequence: TGTGCCTGTACGCAACAAGGAGCTAACTATGGCTACACCTTC.

The V gene is TRBV15, the J gene TRBJ2-3; tentatively, D is TRBD2 (6 bases). Trimming stripped 1 base from V and 6 bases from J, with 11 bases between. Germline V gene data show CDR1 as LNHNV and CDR2 as YYDKDF (reference sequence). There are 14 residues in the CDR3. The CDR3 reads CATSRGGRGDTQYF. The DNA for the CDR3 is TGTGCCACCAGCAGAGGCGGACGGGGGGATACGCAGTATTTT.

V is TRBV19 and J is TRBJ2-7; 8 bases agree with TRBD1. This CDR3 has 13 residues. The J segment lost 0 bases and the V segment lost 6 bases, leaving 1 base of the junction unmatched. CDR1 and CDR2 from the germline V gene are LNHDA and SQIVND (reference sequence). The CDR3 nucleotides are TGTGCCAGTAGCACAGGGGGCTCCTACGAGCAGTACTTC. The encoded protein is CASSTGGSYEQYF.

This clone has only a few counts. V usage is TRBV27 and J usage is TRBJ1-1; 9 nucleotides match TRBD1. The CDR3 runs to 16 residues. Germline V gene data show CDR1 as MNHEY and CDR2 as SMNVEV (reference sequence). V trimming: 7 bases; J trimming: 3 bases; junction bases outside the gene matches: 12. CDR3 region: CASIPNTGGLDTEAFF. The DNA of the CDR3 is TGTGCCAGCATTCCTAACACAGGGGGCTTGGACACTGAAGCTTTCTTT.

The chain employs TRBV7-6 and TRBJ2-5, with D possibly TRBD1 on 5 matching bases. This CDR3 region has 15 residues. The ends were cut back, 0 bases at V and 2 bases at J, with 10 bases in the middle. CDR1 and CDR2 (germline): SGHVS, FNYEAQ. Written as DNA, the CDR3 is TGTGCCAGCAGCTTAGCGATGGGGCGGCAAGAGACCCAGTACTTC. Translating it yields CASSLAMGRQETQYF. The full variable domain, completed using reference TRBV7-6 and TRBJ2-5, is GAGVSQSPRYKVTKRGQDVALRCDPISGHVSLYWYRQALGQGPEFLTYFNYEAQQDKSGLPNDRFSAERPEGSISTLTIQRTEQRDSAMYRCASSLAMGRQETQYFGPGTRLLVL.

This clone has just a few counts. This chain uses TRBV10-3 with TRBJ1-3; 9 bases match TRBD1. The germline V gene encodes CDR1 ENHRY and CDR2 SYGVKD. Trimming took 6 bases from V and 0 from J; bases not matched to a gene: 3. This CDR3 has 15 residues. For the CDR3, the DNA is TGTGCCATCAGGGGGACAGGGAGCTCTGGAAACACCATATATTTT. Its protein product is CAIRGTGSSGNTIYF.

The sample holds a few counts of this clone. This chain links TRBV29-1 with TRBJ2-1; 7 nucleotides align to TRBD2. The germline V gene encodes CDR1 SQVTM and CDR2 ANQGSEA. The CDR3 consists of 14 residues. Unmatched junction bases numbered 7, after V lost 4 bases and J lost 4 bases. The DNA for the CDR3 is TGCAGCGTTGTTCTTGCGGGAGTGTACAATGAGCAGTTCTTC. It encodes CSVVLAGVYNEQFF.

The chain combines TRBV29-1 with TRBJ2-7; 9 bases agree with TRBD2. This CDR3 contains 11 residues. Germline V gene data show CDR1 as SQVTM and CDR2 as ANQGSEA. CDR3 in DNA: TGCGCCCTACGGCGGGGGGGCGAGCAGTACTTC. Translation gives CALRRGGEQYF.

This clone was detected a few times. The genes are TRBV5-1 and TRBJ2-2; TRBD1 is a possible D gene (6 bases). Germline V gives CDR1 SGHRS, CDR2 YFSETQ. The CDR3 runs 14 residues. Trimming pared 5 bases from V and 3 bases from J, leaving 11 bases between. The CDR3 sequence is CASRPQGDTGELFF. CDR3 DNA sequence: TGCGCCAGCAGACCACAGGGAGACACCGGGGAGCTGTTTTTT.

The chain combines TRBV7-9 with TRBJ1-1; D is uncertain. CDR3 length: 13 residues. V dropped 1 base and J dropped 7 bases, with 10 bases sitting between them. The germline V gene has CDR1 SEHNR and CDR2 FQNEAQ (reference sequence). CDR3 DNA: TGTGCCAGCAGCTTAGATAACCAGATTGAAGCTTTCTTT. Protein product: CASSLDNQIEAFF.

The chain couples TRBV30 to TRBJ2-7; 7 nucleotides match TRBD2. CDR3 length equals 13 residues. Germline loops: CDR1 GTSNPN, CDR2 SVGIG (reference sequence). V dropped 5 bases and J dropped 6; count of bases not matched to a gene: 10. CDR3 residues: CAWGGYSGGEQYF. CDR3 DNA sequence: TGTGCCTGGGGAGGGTATTCGGGAGGCGAGCAGTACTTC. Filled out from reference TRBV30 and TRBJ2-7, the complete variable domain reads SQTIHQWPATLVQPVGSPLSLECTVEGTSNPNLYWYRQAAGRGLQLLFYSVGIGQISSEVPQNLSASRPQDRQFILSSKKLLLSDSGFYLCAWGGYSGGEQYFGPGTRLTVT.